One sample yielded the 7 T cell receptor beta chains listed below, sequenced in a study of technical replicates of blood from several donors. Clones were sequenced by immunoSEQ multiplex PCR, and TCRdb holds only the in-frame ones, with some missing. The sample includes 90,000 to 100,000 clones, approximately 96% seen only once; the top ten take around 0.24%. Sequencing was performed on T cells isolated from PBMCs. All receptors derive from a human donor in good health.

V usage is TRBV7-8 and J usage is TRBJ1-1; TRBD1 matches at 7 bases. The trim removed 4 bases at V and 5 bases at J, leaving 7 bases unmatched. Per the germline V gene, CDR1 is SGHVS and CDR2 is FQNEAQ. This CDR3 comprises 14 residues. CDR3 amino acids: CASSWRQGATEAFF. The DNA of the CDR3 is TGTGCCAGCAGCTGGAGACAGGGTGCAACTGAAGCTTTCTTT.

The rearrangement uses TRBV6-1 and TRBJ2-3; TRBD2 matches 9 bases. The germline gives CDR1 MNHNS, CDR2 SASEGT. This CDR3 is 16 amino acids long. The V gene end was trimmed by 2 bases and the J gene end by 1 base; junction bases not matched to a gene: 4. The CDR3 loop is CASSEPAGGRTDTQYF. For the CDR3, the DNA is TGTGCCAGCAGTGAACCTGCGGGGGGGCGCACAGATACGCAGTATTTT.

In DNA form, the CDR3 reads TGCAGCGCTAGGACTGAGGCGGAGACCCAGTACTTC. Translation: CSARTEAETQYF. The J gene is TRBJ2-5, the V gene TRBV29-1; a possible D gene is TRBD2 (5 bases). The CDR3 has 12 amino acids. Germline loops: CDR1 SQVTM, CDR2 ANQGSEA. V shed 7 bases and J shed 5 bases, with 14 bases lying between them. The whole variable domain, remainder taken from reference TRBV29-1 and TRBJ2-5, is SAVISQKPSRDICQRGTSLTIQCQVDSQVTMMFWYRQQPGQSLTLIATANQGSEATYESGFVIDKFPISRPNLTFSTLTVSNMSPEDSSIYLCSARTEAETQYFGPGTRLLVL.

The chain recombines TRBV2 with TRBJ2-1, with a weak D call TRBD1 (7 bases). CDR3 size: 13 residues. Germline V gene data show CDR1 as SNHLY and CDR2 as FYNNEI. The V end lost 6 bases, the J end lost 6 bases, and 12 bases lay between the germline ends. The chain's CDR3 is CASSRGVSNEQFF. Written as DNA, the CDR3 is TGTGCCAGCAGCAGGGGGGTCAGCAATGAGCAGTTCTTC.

This sequence joins TRBV9 and TRBJ2-7; TRBD2 matches 10 bases. This CDR3 spans 14 amino acids. Trimming at V came to 0 bases and at J to 6 bases, leaving 3 bases not matched to a gene. From germline, CDR1 is SGDLS and CDR2 YYNGEE. The CDR3 loop is CASSVGGLATEQYF. The CDR3 coding sequence is TGTGCCAGCAGCGTAGGGGGACTAGCGACCGAGCAGTACTTC.

This chain joins TRBV9 and TRBJ1-2, with D unclear. V dropped 4 bases and J dropped 4 bases, with 14 bases sitting between them. Per the germline V gene, CDR1 is SGDLS and CDR2 is YYNGEE. The CDR3 has 14 amino acids. The CDR3 loop reads CASSQSPLIYGYTF. The CDR3 DNA reads as TGTGCCAGCAGCCAATCACCCCTAATCTATGGCTACACCTTC.

The chain couples TRBV7-2 to TRBJ1-6; TRBD1 aligns across 9 bases. The CDR3 runs 16 residues. V shed 0 bases and J 9 bases; nucleotides not matched to a gene: 6. Germline-derived CDR1 and CDR2 are SGHTA and FQGNSA. CDR3 sequence reads: CASSLAHRGRGSPLHF. The CDR3 DNA follows: TGTGCCAGCAGCTTAGCCCACAGGGGGCGAGGTTCACCCCTCCACTTT.